Listed below are T cell receptor beta chains from one sample, sequenced in a study of graft-versus-host responses after intestinal transplantation. This table comes from immunoSEQ multiplex PCR, and its TCRdb copy is limited to in-frame clones, with some not included. The sample includes roughly 69,000 clones, roughly 92% of them seen just once. Sequencing was performed on bone marrow, taken 734 days after intestinal transplantation. The receptors derive from a human patient who received an intestinal transplant, so some T cells may come from the graft donor. CDR3s include the opening cysteine and the closing phenylalanine or tryptophan. A D gene is named only where the DNA matches it firmly. Only some rows state a clone size, as once, few, many or a class for expanded clones.

J	D	V	length	size	CDR3	DNA
TRBJ1-1	TRBD1	TRBV7-9	18	.	CASRPPGQGPWVTRSAFF	TGTGCCAGCAGGCCGCCGGGACAGGGGCCATGGGTCACACGGTCGGCTTTCTTT
TRBJ2-7	.	TRBV14	15	.	CASSQDVNHLYEQYF	TGTGCCAGCAGCCAAGATGTAAACCACCTCTACGAGCAGTACTTC
TRBJ2-5	TRBD2	TRBV13	15	.	CASSPRRSGKETQYF	TGTGCCAGCAGCCCTCGACGTAGCGGGAAAGAGACCCAGTACTTC
TRBJ1-2	.	TRBV28	14	.	CASSLWEGGYGYTF	TGTGCCAGCAGCTTGTGGGAGGGAGGCTATGGCTACACCTTC
TRBJ2-2	.	TRBV6-6	13	.	CASSWGVAGELFF	TGTGCCAGCAGTTGGGGAGTGGCCGGGGAGCTGTTTTTT
TRBJ1-4	TRBD1	TRBV7-9	15	.	CASSLTGQGNEKLFF	TGTGCCAGCAGCTTGACGGGACAGGGTAATGAAAAACTGTTTTTT
TRBJ2-5	TRBD1	TRBV13	15	.	CASSSNRGRGETQYF	TGTGCCAGCAGCTCCAACAGGGGGCGCGGGGAGACCCAGTACTTC
TRBJ1-5	TRBD1	TRBV10-2	17	.	CASSESRPGQGNQPQHF	TGCGCCAGCAGTGAGTCGAGGCCGGGACAGGGAAATCAGCCCCAGCATTTT
TRBJ2-7	TRBD1	TRBV29-1	13	once	CSGGGQGVHEQYF	TGCAGCGGGGGGGGACAGGGTGTCCACGAGCAGTACTTC
TRBJ1-6	TRBD1	TRBV6-5	14	.	CASSEGGQAEPLHF	TGTGCCAGCAGTGAAGGCGGACAGGCGGAACCCCTCCACTTT
TRBJ2-3	TRBD2	TRBV4-1	17	.	CASSQTGTSGRVDTQYF	TGCGCCAGCAGCCAAACCGGGACTAGCGGGAGGGTAGATACGCAGTATTTT
TRBJ2-1	.	TRBV9	15	once	CASSEKRTAHNEQFF	TGTGCCAGCAGCGAGAAACGGACAGCGCACAATGAGCAGTTCTTC
TRBJ2-7	.	TRBV7-3	14	.	CASSPVAGPYEQYF	TGTGCCAGCAGCCCCGTCGCAGGGCCCTACGAGCAGTACTTC
TRBJ2-5	TRBD1	TRBV7-9	15	.	CASSLYRTGLETQYF	TGTGCCAGCAGCTTATATCGGACAGGGCTAGAGACCCAGTACTTC
TRBJ1-1	.	TRBV10-3	14	.	CAISESVGTYEAFF	TGTGCCATCAGTGAGTCAGTGGGCACCTATGAAGCTTTCTTT
TRBJ2-1	.	TRBV10-2	18	.	CASINLGTPKAQHNEQFF	TGCGCCAGCATTAATCTAGGGACACCTAAGGCCCAACACAATGAGCAGTTCTTC
TRBJ2-5	TRBD2	TRBV2	17	.	CASSEGGLAEIQETQYF	TGTGCCAGCAGTGAGGGGGGGTTAGCGGAGATCCAAGAGACCCAGTACTTC
TRBJ1-6	.	TRBV27	17	.	CASRAEGSWSYNSPLHF	TGTGCCAGCAGAGCGGAAGGGTCTTGGTCCTATAATTCACCCCTCCACTTT
TRBJ2-1	.	TRBV7-3	16	.	CASSSGVERARSEQFF	TGTGCCAGCAGCTCCGGCGTGGAGCGGGCCCGAAGTGAGCAGTTCTTC
TRBJ2-1	.	TRBV14	13	.	CASSPHGFNEQFF	TGTGCCAGCAGCCCCCATGGCTTCAATGAGCAGTTCTTC
TRBJ2-7	TRBD1	TRBV10-3	15	.	CAISDPDRASYEQYF	TGTGCCATCAGTGACCCAGACAGGGCCTCCTACGAGCAGTACTTC
TRBJ2-7	TRBD2	TRBV18	17	once	CASSPPKLLAVNYEQYF	TGTGCCAGCTCACCACCAAAGTTGCTAGCGGTAAACTACGAGCAGTACTTC
TRBJ2-7	TRBD1	TRBV19	15	.	CASSMSGTGSYEQYF	TGTGCCAGTAGTATGTCCGGGACAGGATCCTACGAGCAGTACTTC
TRBJ1-3	.	TRBV5-1	16	.	CASSLWDGASGNTIYF	TGCGCCAGCAGCTTGTGGGACGGCGCCTCTGGAAACACCATATATTTT
TRBJ2-1	.	TRBV19	15	.	CASSKTGAVYNEQFF	TGTGCCAGTAGTAAAACCGGGGCGGTCTACAATGAGCAGTTCTTC
TRBJ1-1	.	TRBV6-5	13	.	CASILAPNTEAFF	TGTGCCAGCATTCTTGCACCGAACACTGAAGCTTTCTTT
TRBJ2-7	.	TRBV6-5	14	few	CASSYGRIGYEQYF	TGTGCCAGCAGTTATGGGAGAATAGGATACGAGCAGTACTTC
TRBJ2-5	.	TRBV5-1	14	few	CASSLYWGGETQYF	TGCGCCAGCAGCTTGTATTGGGGGGGCGAGACCCAGTACTTC
TRBJ2-7	TRBD2	TRBV5-1	14	.	CASSPGLAAYEQYF	TGCGCCAGCAGCCCGGGACTAGCGGCCTACGAGCAGTACTTC
TRBJ1-5	.	TRBV2	12	.	CASSDWNQPQHF	TGTGCCAGCAGTGATTGGAATCAGCCCCAGCATTTT
TRBJ1-5	.	TRBV12-5	16	.	CASGLVGMTVNQPQHF	TGTGCTAGTGGTTTGGTGGGGATGACAGTCAATCAGCCCCAGCATTTT
TRBJ2-1	.	TRBV18	12	.	CASSPPAGQQFF	TGTGCCAGCTCACCACCTGCGGGGCAGCAGTTCTTC
TRBJ2-2	TRBD2	TRBV19	14	.	CASKTAGVTGELFF	TGTGCCAGTAAAACGGCGGGGGTTACCGGGGAGCTGTTTTTT
TRBJ2-3	.	TRBV4-1	15	.	CASSQAQERTDTQYF	TGCGCCAGCAGCCAAGCACAGGAGAGGACAGATACGCAGTATTTT
TRBJ1-6	TRBD1	TRBV14	19	.	CASSSYPGQGIPYNSPLHF	TGTGCCAGCAGCTCCTACCCCGGACAGGGGATACCCTATAATTCACCCCTCCACTTT
TRBJ2-2	.	TRBV7-9	13	.	CASREWNTGELFF	TGTGCCAGCAGAGAGTGGAACACCGGGGAGCTGTTTTTT
TRBJ1-2	TRBD1	TRBV28	18	.	CASSFNLGQATSNYGYTF	TGTGCCAGCAGTTTTAATCTAGGACAGGCGACGTCTAACTATGGCTACACCTTC
TRBJ1-6	.	TRBV5-6	15	.	CASSLSRSYNSPLHF	TGTGCCAGCAGCTTGTCCAGGTCCTATAATTCACCCCTCCACTTT
TRBJ2-5	.	TRBV9	15	.	CASSVDPGWQETQYF	TGTGCCAGCAGCGTTGATCCAGGCTGGCAAGAGACCCAGTACTTC
TRBJ1-4	.	TRBV6-5	14	.	CASSYAGTFEKLFF	TGTGCCAGCAGTTACGCTGGGACATTCGAAAAACTGTTTTTT
TRBJ2-7	TRBD2	TRBV5-1	17	.	CASSYTPTSDKIYGQYF	TGCGCCAGCAGCTATACCCCAACTAGCGACAAAATCTACGGGCAGTACTTC
TRBJ2-2	.	TRBV19	14	.	CASSYYQNTGELFF	TGTGCCAGTAGCTACTACCAGAACACCGGGGAGCTGTTTTTT
TRBJ2-5	TRBD1	TRBV6-1	13	.	CAIRPQGEETQYF	TGTGCCATTCGGCCCCAGGGGGAAGAGACCCAGTACTTC
TRBJ2-7	.	TRBV28	14	.	CASTHREDSYEQYF	TGTGCCAGCACTCATAGGGAGGACTCCTACGAGCAGTACTTC
TRBJ1-2	.	TRBV21-1	15	.	CASSNQQGVGYGYTF	TGTGCCAGCAGCAACCAACAGGGGGTTGGCTATGGCTACACCTTC
TRBJ1-5	.	TRBV28	15	few	CASSLYGQGNQPQHF	TGTGCCAGCAGTTTATACGGGCAGGGGAATCAGCCCCAGCATTTT
TRBJ2-1	.	TRBV18	15	once	CASSPPAGPYNEQFF	TGTGCCAGCTCACCACCGGCAGGTCCCTACAATGAGCAGTTCTTC
TRBJ2-1	.	TRBV7-2	14	.	CASSLLGSYNEQFF	TGTGCCAGCAGCCTCCTAGGTTCCTACAATGAGCAGTTCTTC
TRBJ2-1	.	TRBV7-2	16	.	CASSLGYQLELNEQFF	TGTGCCAGCAGCTTAGGGTATCAACTAGAATTAAATGAGCAGTTCTTC
TRBJ1-4	.	TRBV19	15	.	CASSIFARGNEKLFF	TGTGCCAGTAGTATTTTTGCCCGGGGTAATGAAAAACTGTTTTTT
TRBJ1-1	TRBD1	TRBV25-1	14	.	CASIRTGGNTEAFF	TGTGCCAGCATACGGACAGGGGGCAACACTGAAGCTTTCTTT
TRBJ1-6	.	TRBV9	14	.	CASSVAPKQSPLHF	TGTGCCAGCAGCGTAGCCCCGAAACAATCACCCCTCCACTTT